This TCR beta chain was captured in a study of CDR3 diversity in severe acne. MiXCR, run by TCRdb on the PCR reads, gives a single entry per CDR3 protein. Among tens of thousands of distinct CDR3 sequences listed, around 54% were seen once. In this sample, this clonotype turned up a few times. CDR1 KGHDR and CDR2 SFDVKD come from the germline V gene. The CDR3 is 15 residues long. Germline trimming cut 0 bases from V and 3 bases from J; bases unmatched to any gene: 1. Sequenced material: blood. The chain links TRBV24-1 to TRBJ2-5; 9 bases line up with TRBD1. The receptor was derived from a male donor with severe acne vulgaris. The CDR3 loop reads CATSDLGQGKETQYF. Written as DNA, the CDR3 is TGTGCCACCAGTGATTTGGGACAGGGGAAAGAGACCCAGTACTTC.